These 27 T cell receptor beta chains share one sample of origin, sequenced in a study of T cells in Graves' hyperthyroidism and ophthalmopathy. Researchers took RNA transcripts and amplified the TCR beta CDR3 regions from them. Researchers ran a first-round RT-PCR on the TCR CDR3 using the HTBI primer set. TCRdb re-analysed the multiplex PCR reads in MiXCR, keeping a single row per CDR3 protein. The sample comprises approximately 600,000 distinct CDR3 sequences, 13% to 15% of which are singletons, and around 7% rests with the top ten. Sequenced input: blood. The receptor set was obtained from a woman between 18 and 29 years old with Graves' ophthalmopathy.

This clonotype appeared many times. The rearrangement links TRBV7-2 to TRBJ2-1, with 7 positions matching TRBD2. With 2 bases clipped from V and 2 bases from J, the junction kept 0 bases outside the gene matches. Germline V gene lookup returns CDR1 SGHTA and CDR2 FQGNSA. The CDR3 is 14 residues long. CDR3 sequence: CASSLTSAYNEQFF. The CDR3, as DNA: TGTGCCAGCAGCTTAACTAGCGCCTACAATGAGCAGTTCTTC.

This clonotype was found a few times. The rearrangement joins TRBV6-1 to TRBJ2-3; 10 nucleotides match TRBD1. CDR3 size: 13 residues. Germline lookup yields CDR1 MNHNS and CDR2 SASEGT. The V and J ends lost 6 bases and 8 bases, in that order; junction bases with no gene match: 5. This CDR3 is CASRGTGVGTQYF. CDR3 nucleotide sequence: TGTGCCAGCAGGGGGACAGGGGTCGGTACGCAGTATTTT.

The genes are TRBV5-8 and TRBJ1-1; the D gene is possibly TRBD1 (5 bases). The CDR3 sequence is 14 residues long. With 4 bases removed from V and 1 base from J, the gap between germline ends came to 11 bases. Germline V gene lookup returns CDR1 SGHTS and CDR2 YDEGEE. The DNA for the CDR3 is TGTGCCAGCAGCCGGGGGTTTTGGAACACTGAAGCTTTCTTT. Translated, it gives CASSRGFWNTEAFF.

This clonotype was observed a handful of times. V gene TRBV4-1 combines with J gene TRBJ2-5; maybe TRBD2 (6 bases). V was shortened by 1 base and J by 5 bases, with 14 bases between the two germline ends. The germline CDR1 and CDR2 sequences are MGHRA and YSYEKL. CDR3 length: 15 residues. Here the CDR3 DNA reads TGCGCCAGCAGCCAAGTGACTAGGAGGAGCGAGACCCAGTACTTC. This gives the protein CASSQVTRRSETQYF.

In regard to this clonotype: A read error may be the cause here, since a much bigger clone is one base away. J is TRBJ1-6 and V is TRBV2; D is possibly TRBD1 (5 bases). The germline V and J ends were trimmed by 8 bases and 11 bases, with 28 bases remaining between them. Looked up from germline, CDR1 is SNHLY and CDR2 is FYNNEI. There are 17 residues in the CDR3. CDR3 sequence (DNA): TGTGCCAGCCGAGGGGCCTCGGGTACGCGATCCAGGACACCCCTCCACTTT. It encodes CASRGASGTRSRTPLHF.

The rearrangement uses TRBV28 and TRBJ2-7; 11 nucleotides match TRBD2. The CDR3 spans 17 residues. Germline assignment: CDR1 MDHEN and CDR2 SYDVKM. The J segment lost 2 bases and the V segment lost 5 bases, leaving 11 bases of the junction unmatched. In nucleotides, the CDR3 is TGTGCCAGCAGTCTGACAGTAGCGGGGGGGCAGACCTACGAGCAGTACTTC. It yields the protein CASSLTVAGGQTYEQYF.

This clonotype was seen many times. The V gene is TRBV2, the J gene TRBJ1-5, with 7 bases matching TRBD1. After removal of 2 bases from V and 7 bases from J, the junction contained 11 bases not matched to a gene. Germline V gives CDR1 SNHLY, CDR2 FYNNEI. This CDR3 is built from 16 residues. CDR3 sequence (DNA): TGTGCCAGCAGTGAATTCCCGACAGGGATGGGACAGCCCCAGCATTTT. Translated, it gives CASSEFPTGMGQPQHF.

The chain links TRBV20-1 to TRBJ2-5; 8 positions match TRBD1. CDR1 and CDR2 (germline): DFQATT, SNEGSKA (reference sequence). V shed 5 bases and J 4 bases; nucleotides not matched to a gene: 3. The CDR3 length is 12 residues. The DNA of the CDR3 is TGCAGTGCTGGCGACAGGGGAGAGACCCAGTACTTC. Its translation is CSAGDRGETQYF.

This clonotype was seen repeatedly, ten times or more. CDR3 DNA sequence: TGTGCCAGCAGCTCCCAGGGGATCTCCTACGAGCAGTACTTC. Protein product: CASSSQGISYEQYF. The V and J genes are TRBV7-2 and TRBJ2-7; TRBD1 might be the D (6 bases). CDR1 is SGHTA and CDR2 is FQGNSA in the germline V gene. The CDR3 has 14 residues. The V end was cut by 4 bases, the J end by 0 bases, with 10 bases between.

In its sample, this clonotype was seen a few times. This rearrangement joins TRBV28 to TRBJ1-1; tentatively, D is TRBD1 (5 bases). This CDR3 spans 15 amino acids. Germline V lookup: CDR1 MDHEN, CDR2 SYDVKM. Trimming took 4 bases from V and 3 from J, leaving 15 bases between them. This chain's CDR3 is CASSSDWGLHTEAFF. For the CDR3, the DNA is TGTGCCAGCAGTTCAGACTGGGGGTTGCACACTGAAGCTTTCTTT.

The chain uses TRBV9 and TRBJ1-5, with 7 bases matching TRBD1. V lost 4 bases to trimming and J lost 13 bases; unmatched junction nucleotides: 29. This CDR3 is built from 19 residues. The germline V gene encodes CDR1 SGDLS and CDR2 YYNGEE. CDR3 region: CASSPPLGGQSFVVGTQHF. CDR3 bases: TGTGCCAGCAGCCCTCCCCTAGGGGGACAGTCCTTTGTGGTGGGTACGCAGCATTTT.

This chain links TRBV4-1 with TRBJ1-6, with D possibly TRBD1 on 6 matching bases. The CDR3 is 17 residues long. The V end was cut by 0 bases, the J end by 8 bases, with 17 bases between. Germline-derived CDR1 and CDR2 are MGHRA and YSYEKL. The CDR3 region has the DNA TGCGCCAGCAGCCAAGACTTCCGGGGGCTAAGAGATTCACCCCTCCACTTT. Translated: CASSQDFRGLRDSPLHF.

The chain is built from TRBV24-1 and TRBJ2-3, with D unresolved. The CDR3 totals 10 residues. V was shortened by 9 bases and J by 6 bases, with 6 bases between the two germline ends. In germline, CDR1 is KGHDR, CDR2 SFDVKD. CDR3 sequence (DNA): TGTGCCACCCACCGGGATACGCAGTATTTT. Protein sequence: CATHRDTQYF.

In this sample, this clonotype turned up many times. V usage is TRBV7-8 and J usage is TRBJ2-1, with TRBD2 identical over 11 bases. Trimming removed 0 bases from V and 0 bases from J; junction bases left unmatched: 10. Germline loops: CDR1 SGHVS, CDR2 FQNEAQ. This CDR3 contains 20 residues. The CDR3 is CASSLAGVAGGIYSYNEQFF. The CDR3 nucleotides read TGTGCCAGCAGCTTAGCAGGGGTAGCGGGAGGGATATACTCCTACAATGAGCAGTTCTTC.

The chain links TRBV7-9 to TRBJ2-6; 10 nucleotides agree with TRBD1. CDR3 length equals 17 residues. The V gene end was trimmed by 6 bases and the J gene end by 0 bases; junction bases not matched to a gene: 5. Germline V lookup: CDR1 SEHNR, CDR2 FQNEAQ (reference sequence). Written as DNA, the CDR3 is TGTGCCAGCAGAGAGACAGGGGGCGCCTCTGGGGCCAACGTCCTGACTTTC. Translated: CASRETGGASGANVLTF.

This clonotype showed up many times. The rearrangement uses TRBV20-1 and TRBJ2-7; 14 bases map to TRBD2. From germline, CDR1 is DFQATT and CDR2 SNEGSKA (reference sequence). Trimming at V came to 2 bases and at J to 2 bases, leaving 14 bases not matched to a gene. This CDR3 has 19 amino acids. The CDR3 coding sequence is TGCAGTGCTAGAAAGCCGGGACTAGCGGGAGTAGCCCCCCCCTACGAGCAGTACTTC. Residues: CSARKPGLAGVAPPYEQYF.

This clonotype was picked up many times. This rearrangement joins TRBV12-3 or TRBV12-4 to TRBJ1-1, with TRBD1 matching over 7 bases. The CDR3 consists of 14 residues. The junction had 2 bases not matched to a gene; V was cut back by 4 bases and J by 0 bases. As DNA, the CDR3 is TGTGCCAGCAGTTCAGACAGGGTGAACACTGAAGCTTTCTTT. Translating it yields CASSSDRVNTEAFF.

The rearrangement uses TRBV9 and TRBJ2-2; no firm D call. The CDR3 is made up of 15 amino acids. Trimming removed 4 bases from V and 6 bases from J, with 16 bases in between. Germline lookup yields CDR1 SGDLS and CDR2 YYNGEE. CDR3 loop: CASSPPGKGSGELFF. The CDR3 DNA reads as TGTGCCAGCAGCCCTCCCGGCAAGGGTTCCGGGGAGCTGTTTTTT.

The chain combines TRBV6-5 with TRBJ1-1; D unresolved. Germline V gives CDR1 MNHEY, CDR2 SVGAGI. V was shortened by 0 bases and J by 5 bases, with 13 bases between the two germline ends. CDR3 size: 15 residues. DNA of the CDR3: TGTGCCAGCAGTTACTCGGATTACGGTGGGACTGAAGCTTTCTTT. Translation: CASSYSDYGGTEAFF.

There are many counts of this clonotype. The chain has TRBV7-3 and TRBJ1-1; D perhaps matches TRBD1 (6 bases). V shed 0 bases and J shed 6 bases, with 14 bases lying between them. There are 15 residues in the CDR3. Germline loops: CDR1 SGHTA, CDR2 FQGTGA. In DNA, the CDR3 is TGTGCCAGCAGCTTAACGCTCGCAGGGGAAGCTGAAGCTTTCTTT. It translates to CASSLTLAGEAEAFF.

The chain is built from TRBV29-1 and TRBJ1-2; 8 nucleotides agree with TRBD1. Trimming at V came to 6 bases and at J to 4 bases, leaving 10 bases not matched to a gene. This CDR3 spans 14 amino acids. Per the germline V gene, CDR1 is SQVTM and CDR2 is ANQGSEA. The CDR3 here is CSVPLRGLRYGYTF. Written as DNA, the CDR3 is TGCAGCGTACCACTCAGGGGGCTGCGCTATGGCTACACCTTC.

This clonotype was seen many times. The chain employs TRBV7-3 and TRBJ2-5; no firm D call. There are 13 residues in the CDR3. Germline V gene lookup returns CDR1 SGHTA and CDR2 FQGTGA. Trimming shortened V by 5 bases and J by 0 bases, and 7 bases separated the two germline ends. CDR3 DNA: TGTGCCAGCAGCCGCGGATACCAAGAGACCCAGTACTTC. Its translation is CASSRGYQETQYF.

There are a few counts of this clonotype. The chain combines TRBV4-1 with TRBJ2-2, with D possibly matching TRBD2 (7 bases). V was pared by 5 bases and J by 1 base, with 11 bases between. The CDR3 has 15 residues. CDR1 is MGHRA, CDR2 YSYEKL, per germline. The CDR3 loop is CASSGRGENTGELFF. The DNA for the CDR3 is TGCGCCAGCAGCGGGAGGGGGGAGAACACCGGGGAGCTGTTTTTT.

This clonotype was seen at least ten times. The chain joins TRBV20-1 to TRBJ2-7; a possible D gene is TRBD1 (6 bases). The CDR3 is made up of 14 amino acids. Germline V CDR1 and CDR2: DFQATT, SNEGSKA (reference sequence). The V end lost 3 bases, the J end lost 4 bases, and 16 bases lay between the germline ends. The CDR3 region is CSARDSNLYYEQYF. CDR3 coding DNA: TGCAGTGCTAGGGACAGCAATTTATATTACGAGCAGTACTTC.

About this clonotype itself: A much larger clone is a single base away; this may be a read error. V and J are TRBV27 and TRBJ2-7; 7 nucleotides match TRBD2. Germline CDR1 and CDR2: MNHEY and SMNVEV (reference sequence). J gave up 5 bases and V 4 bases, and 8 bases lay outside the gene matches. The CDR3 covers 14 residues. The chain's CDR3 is CASSWGGITHEQYF. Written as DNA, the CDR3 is TGTGCCAGCAGTTGGGGAGGGATCACCCACGAGCAGTACTTC.

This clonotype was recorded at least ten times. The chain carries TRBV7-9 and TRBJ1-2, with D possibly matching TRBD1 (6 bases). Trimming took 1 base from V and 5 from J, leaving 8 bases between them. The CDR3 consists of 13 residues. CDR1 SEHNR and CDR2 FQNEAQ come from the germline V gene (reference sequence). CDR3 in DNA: TGTGCCAGCAGCTTAGAAGGGGGATATGGCTACACCTTC. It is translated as CASSLEGGYGYTF. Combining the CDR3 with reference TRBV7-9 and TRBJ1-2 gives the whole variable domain DTGVSQNPRHKITKRGQNVTFRCDPISEHNRLYWYRQTLGQGPEFLTYFQNEAQLEKSRLLSDRFSAERPKGSFSTLEIQRTEQGDSAMYLCASSLEGGYGYTFGSGTRLTVV.

The CDR3 coding sequence is TGCAGTGCAATTGTGGACAGTAATAGCAATCAGCCCCAGCATTTT. Translated: CSAIVDSNSNQPQHF. The gene calls are TRBV20-1 and TRBJ1-5; D might be TRBD1 (6 bases). With 6 bases removed from V and 0 bases from J, the gap between germline ends came to 15 bases. This CDR3 is 15 amino acids long. Per the germline V gene, CDR1 is DFQATT and CDR2 is SNEGSKA (reference sequence).